Below, 20 T cell receptor beta chains from the same sample are listed, as sequenced in a study of blood T cell repertoires in COVID-19 (dated by TCRdb to 2020 to 2021). Libraries were constructed by the immunoSEQ multiplex PCR assay. In TCRdb, the immuneACCESS table is reduced to in-frame sequences with V and J assigned. These tables do not hold every clone; where another copy was compared, an unresolved V gene accounts for under half, and the others remain unexplained. This sample lists about 330,000 clones; 80% to 90% were detected once. The ten largest clones add up to under 8% of the sample. Source material: peripheral blood. Receptors originate from a man between 18 and 35 years old who had recovered from COVID-19.

The chain couples TRBV12-3 or TRBV12-4 to TRBJ1-1, with 8 bases lining up with TRBD1. This CDR3 spans 13 amino acids. J gave up 6 bases and V 3 bases, and 3 bases lay outside the gene matches. The CDR3 coding sequence is TGTGCCAGCAGTTTCAGGGGGCGGGCTGAAGCTTTCTTT. Protein sequence: CASSFRGRAEAFF.

This chain joins TRBV5-6 and TRBJ2-2, with D uncertain. The CDR3 has 15 amino acids. Germline assignment: CDR1 SGHDT and CDR2 YYEEEE. Trimming removed 0 bases at V and 1 base at J, with 7 bases between. The CDR3 sequence is CASSLGQMNTGELFF. CDR3 in DNA: TGTGCCAGCAGCTTGGGGCAGATGAACACCGGGGAGCTGTTTTTT.

CDR3 nucleotides: TGCAGCAAGAACAGCGGAAATGAGCAGTTCTTC. This sequence encodes CSKNSGNEQFF. V and J are TRBV29-1 and TRBJ2-1; the D gene is possibly TRBD2 (5 bases). The CDR3 covers 11 residues. The V end was cut by 8 bases, the J end by 7 bases, with 12 bases between. The germline CDR1 and CDR2 sequences are SQVTM and ANQGSEA.

This clone was recorded a few times. The genes are TRBV2 and TRBJ2-7; 9 bases fit TRBD1. Trimming cost V 3 bases and J 4 bases; bases outside gene matches: 7. The CDR3 length is 15 residues. Germline V gene data show CDR1 as SNHLY and CDR2 as FYNNEI. The DNA of the CDR3 is TGTGCCAGCAGTGACTATTTGGACAGGGGTTACGAGCAGTACTTC. Translation gives CASSDYLDRGYEQYF.

CDR3 DNA sequence: TGTGCCTGGAGTCTGGGAGGTTATTCCGGGGAGCTGTTTTTT. Its translation: CAWSLGGYSGELFF. V and J are TRBV30 and TRBJ2-2; D might be TRBD2 (6 bases). Germline CDR1 and CDR2: GTSNPN and SVGIG (reference sequence). Between the trimmed V and J ends, which lost 2 bases and 6 bases, there was a span of 13 bases. The CDR3 has 14 residues.

V and J are TRBV9 and TRBJ2-1, with 7 bases that match TRBD2. Trimming at V came to 3 bases and at J to 10 bases, leaving 1 base not matched to a gene. There are 11 residues in the CDR3. Germline-derived CDR1 and CDR2 are SGDLS and YYNGEE. The DNA for the CDR3 is TGTGCCAGCAGCGGACTAGCAGAGCAGTTCTTC. It specifies CASSGLAEQFF.

The V and J genes are TRBV6-2 or TRBV6-3 and TRBJ1-3; D is possibly TRBD1 (5 bases). Trimming cost V 6 bases and J 8 bases, with 20 bases left between them. Germline lookup yields CDR1 MNHEY and CDR2 SVGEGT. The CDR3 length is 15 residues. CDR3 sequence reads: CASSFGPGGGDTIYF. The CDR3 DNA follows: TGTGCCAGCAGCTTTGGCCCGGGAGGAGGGGACACCATATATTTT.

This clone was seen a few times. The V call is TRBV27, the J call TRBJ2-1; the D gene is possibly TRBD1 (5 bases). This CDR3 spans 13 amino acids. Germline V lookup: CDR1 MNHEY, CDR2 SMNVEV (reference sequence). V was cut by 0 bases and J by 6 bases, with 6 bases left in between. The CDR3 bases are TGTGCCAGCAGTTTATCGCAGGGCAATGAGCAGTTCTTC. This codes for CASSLSQGNEQFF.

The chain couples TRBV12-3 or TRBV12-4 to TRBJ1-5; D unclear. The CDR3 runs to 12 residues. With 7 bases removed from V and 4 bases from J, the gap between germline ends came to 8 bases. The CDR3 DNA is TGTGCCAGCACCCGTACTAATCAGCCCCAGCATTTT. Its protein is CASTRTNQPQHF.

The rearrangement joins TRBV10-3 to TRBJ1-3, with D unresolved. CDR3 size: 16 residues. CDR1 is ENHRY, CDR2 SYGVKD, per germline. V was cut by 7 bases and J by 0 bases, with 16 bases left in between. The CDR3 sequence is CAITRGVLGSGNTIYF. DNA for the CDR3: TGTGCCATCACCCGCGGGGTCCTGGGCTCTGGAAACACCATATATTTT.

This chain uses TRBV7-2 with TRBJ2-7; possible D gene TRBD2, 6 bases. CDR3 size: 16 residues. Germline values: CDR1 SGHTA, CDR2 FQGNSA. V was trimmed by 5 bases and J by 6 bases, leaving 23 bases between them. CDR3 amino acids: CASSPPGSGPSSEQYF. CDR3 sequence (DNA): TGTGCCAGCAGCCCCCCGGGAAGCGGGCCCTCCAGCGAGCAGTACTTC.

The CDR3 region is CATSRGPTTGNEQFF. DNA for the CDR3: TGTGCCACCAGCAGGGGACCAACGACAGGGAATGAGCAGTTCTTC. V is TRBV15 and J is TRBJ2-1; 7 bases match TRBD1. The CDR3 loop spans 15 amino acids. Per the germline V gene, CDR1 is LNHNV and CDR2 is YYDKDF (reference sequence). The junction had 9 bases not matched to a gene; V was cut back by 3 bases and J by 7 bases.

This chain links TRBV7-2 with TRBJ2-3, with D perhaps matching TRBD1 (5 bases). Germline V lookup: CDR1 SGHTA, CDR2 FQGNSA. CDR3 length: 16 residues. V was trimmed by 2 bases and J by 0 bases, leaving 12 bases between them. CDR3 nucleotides: TGTGCCAGCAGCTTATATAACAGGCTGAGCACAGATACGCAGTATTTT. Translation: CASSLYNRLSTDTQYF.

The table lists this clone with a count of one. V usage is TRBV7-9 and J usage is TRBJ2-5; 7 nucleotides line up with TRBD1. After removal of 4 bases from V and 5 bases from J, the junction contained 4 bases not matched to a gene. CDR1 is SEHNR, CDR2 FQNEAQ, per germline (reference sequence). This CDR3 is built from 13 residues. The CDR3 here is CASSSQGQETQYF. In DNA form, the CDR3 reads TGTGCCAGCAGCTCACAGGGGCAGGAGACCCAGTACTTC.

V and J are TRBV6-1 and TRBJ1-1; 7 nucleotides line up with TRBD1. The germline gives CDR1 MNHNS, CDR2 SASEGT. V lost 2 bases, J lost 4 bases, and 7 bases stayed unmatched. The CDR3 totals 15 residues. DNA of the CDR3: TGTGCCAGCAGTGAACCCGGGAGGGGGCCCACTGAAGCTTTCTTT. Translation gives CASSEPGRGPTEAFF.

The chain has TRBV18 and TRBJ2-2; 8 bases align to TRBD2. V shed 1 base and J 1 base; nucleotides not matched to a gene: 2. The CDR3 length is 16 residues. In germline, CDR1 is KGHSH, CDR2 LQKENI. The CDR3 DNA follows: TGTGCCAGCTCACCACAAAGCGGGAGGAACACCGGGGAGCTGTTTTTT. Protein product: CASSPQSGRNTGELFF.

This chain joins TRBV2 and TRBJ2-2; D might be TRBD2 (6 bases). V dropped 6 bases and J dropped 2 bases, with 13 bases sitting between them. Germline CDR1 is SNHLY and CDR2 is FYNNEI. This CDR3 is 15 amino acids long. CDR3 residues: CASSSDGGNTGELFF. Written as DNA, the CDR3 is TGTGCCAGCAGCAGTGACGGGGGAAACACCGGGGAGCTGTTTTTT.

The chain employs TRBV3-1 (or the pseudogene TRBV3-2) and TRBJ1-6; 7 nucleotides line up with TRBD1. Losses at the gene ends were 7 bases for V and 8 bases for J; bases not matched to a gene: 14. Per germline, CDR1 LGHDT and CDR2 YNNKEL (reference sequence). This CDR3 is 16 amino acids long. Here the CDR3 DNA reads TGTGCCAGCAATAGGGGGCGCCGTGGTTACGATTCACCCCTCCACTTT. Translation gives CASNRGRRGYDSPLHF.

In nucleotides, the CDR3 is TGTGCCACCAGCCTAATTCTACAGGGTTTCACCTATAATTCACCCCTCCACTTT. As protein: CATSLILQGFTYNSPLHF. This chain uses TRBV24-1 with TRBJ1-6; TRBD1 is a possible D gene (6 bases). V was shortened by 7 bases and J by 2 bases, with 20 bases between the two germline ends. Germline V gives CDR1 KGHDR, CDR2 SFDVKD. CDR3 length equals 18 residues.

This chain connects TRBV5-6 to TRBJ1-3; weak D call: TRBD1 (6 bases). The germline gives CDR1 SGHDT, CDR2 YYEEEE. The CDR3 runs to 14 residues. The V end lost 2 bases, the J end lost 2 bases, and 8 bases lay between the germline ends. CDR3 amino acids: CASSLGQPGNTIYF. In DNA, the CDR3 is TGTGCCAGCAGCTTAGGACAGCCTGGAAACACCATATATTTT.